These 15 T cell receptor beta chains were sequenced from one sample in a study of blood T cell repertoires in COVID-19. Sequenced by immunoSEQ multiplex PCR; TCRdb stores in-frame clones only, minus some. The table lists 150,000 to 200,000 clones, less than 90% of them singletons. Sequencing input: PBMCs or T cells enriched from blood (not recorded which). The receptors stem from a human donor with acute COVID-19. The donor label of this sample is uncertain.

J is TRBJ2-3 and V is TRBV10-3; 7 bases fit TRBD1. Trimming took 11 bases from V and 3 from J; bases not matched to a gene: 5. The CDR3 loop spans 12 amino acids. Germline lookup yields CDR1 ENHRY and CDR2 SYGVKD. The CDR3 sequence: CAHAGGTDTQYF. CDR3 nucleotides: TGTGCCCACGCAGGGGGAACAGATACGCAGTATTTT.

The V and J genes are TRBV12-3 or TRBV12-4 and TRBJ1-6; D is uncertain. The CDR3 contains 11 residues. Trimming removed 8 bases from V and 9 bases from J, with 8 bases in between. CDR3 sequence (DNA): TGTGCCAGCGGGCCAAGTTCACCCCTCCACTTT. It is translated as CASGPSSPLHF.

The V and J genes are TRBV5-4 and TRBJ1-2; 7 nucleotides match TRBD1. The length of the CDR3 is 16 residues. J lost 2 bases, V lost 3 bases, and 10 bases had no gene match. Per the germline V gene, CDR1 is SGHNT and CDR2 is YYREEE (reference sequence). The CDR3 loop reads CASSSRTGERNYGYTF. In DNA, the CDR3 is TGTGCCAGCAGCTCGCGCACAGGGGAACGGAACTATGGCTACACCTTC. Supplemented by reference TRBV5-4 and TRBJ1-2, the full variable domain reads ETGVTQSPTHLIKTRGQQVTLRCSSQSGHNTVSWYQQALGQGPQFIFQYYREEENGRGNFPPRFSGLQFPNYSSELNVNALELDDSALYLCASSSRTGERNYGYTFGSGTRLTVV.

The V and J genes are TRBV30 and TRBJ2-5; D may be TRBD1 (5 bases). The ends were cut back, 0 bases at V and 5 bases at J, with 13 bases in the middle. Germline V gene data show CDR1 as GTSNPN and CDR2 as SVGIG (reference sequence). This CDR3 has 14 residues. CDR3 bases: TGTGCCTGGAGTGTAAGAGCAGGGTGGGAGACCCAGTACTTC. As protein: CAWSVRAGWETQYF.

CDR3 in DNA: TGCGCCAGCAGTTGGGGGACAAACTCTCAAGAGACCCAGTACTTC. This sequence encodes CASSWGTNSQETQYF. The chain is built from TRBV10-1 and TRBJ2-5; D possibly corresponds to TRBD1 (6 bases). V was shortened by 5 bases and J by 2 bases, with 15 bases between the two germline ends. This CDR3 is 15 amino acids long. CDR1 is WNHNN, CDR2 SYGVQD, per germline (reference sequence).

The chain uses TRBV28 and TRBJ2-3; TRBD2 agrees at 8 bases. CDR1 is MDHEN, CDR2 SYDVKM, per germline. This CDR3 comprises 14 residues. V was pared by 7 bases and J by 2 bases, with 5 bases of the junction left unmatched. In DNA form, the CDR3 reads TGTGCCAGCACCTCGGGGGGGAACACAGATACGCAGTATTTT. Residues: CASTSGGNTDTQYF.

This clone showed up just once. The chain is built from TRBV5-4 and TRBJ2-5; 8 positions agree with TRBD1. With 3 bases clipped from V and 5 bases from J, the junction kept 6 bases outside the gene matches. This CDR3 has 14 residues. Germline lookup yields CDR1 SGHNT and CDR2 YYREEE (reference sequence). The DNA for the CDR3 is TGTGCCAGCAGCTCTGGACAGGGCCGGGAGACCCAGTACTTC. Protein: CASSSGQGRETQYF.

J is TRBJ2-1 and V is TRBV10-3, with no clear D. The CDR3 has 12 residues. CDR1 is ENHRY, CDR2 SYGVKD, per germline. The germline V and J ends were trimmed by 6 bases and 9 bases, with 12 bases remaining between them. The CDR3 protein is CAIRADHSEQFF. The CDR3 nucleotides are TGTGCCATCAGGGCCGATCACAGTGAGCAGTTCTTC.

The chain uses TRBV23-1 and TRBJ1-1, with a tentative D call TRBD1 (6 bases). TRBV23-1 is an ORF for which the function is uncertain. Trimming cost V 4 bases and J 4 bases, with 16 bases left between them. This CDR3 spans 15 amino acids. The CDR3 region has the DNA TGCGCCAGCAGTCCCTTCGGGGGGCGCGGCACTGAAGCTTTCTTT. Residues: CASSPFGGRGTEAFF.

This chain joins TRBV6-5 and TRBJ2-2; TRBD1 matches at 9 bases. The CDR3 contains 16 residues. The germline V gene encodes CDR1 MNHEY and CDR2 SVGAGI. Germline trimming cut 0 bases from V and 6 bases from J; bases unmatched to any gene: 5. The CDR3 protein is CASSYSVDRGAGELFF. Written as DNA, the CDR3 is TGTGCCAGCAGTTACTCGGTGGACAGGGGCGCCGGGGAGCTGTTTTTT.

This clone was seen more than once but under ten times. This chain joins TRBV7-9 and TRBJ1-5, with D possibly TRBD1 on 5 matching bases. CDR1 and CDR2 from the germline V gene are SEHNR and FQNEAQ (reference sequence). The CDR3 length is 15 residues. The V and J ends lost 3 bases and 7 bases respectively, with 16 bases between them. The CDR3 spells CASSFSRENGQPQHF. CDR3 nucleotide sequence: TGTGCCAGCAGCTTTTCCAGGGAAAATGGACAGCCCCAGCATTTT.

This clone was found a few times. The V gene is TRBV12-5, the J gene TRBJ2-1; 7 nucleotides match TRBD2. CDR1 is LGHNT and CDR2 is FRNRAP in the germline V gene. The CDR3 has 16 residues. V lost 0 bases, J lost 5 bases, and 7 bases stayed unmatched. The CDR3 is CASGLVLGTKHNEQFF. The CDR3 DNA reads TGTGCTAGTGGTTTGGTACTTGGGACTAAGCACAATGAGCAGTTCTTC.

V usage is TRBV19 and J usage is TRBJ2-1; D is perhaps TRBD2 (7 bases). Germline V lookup: CDR1 LNHDA, CDR2 SQIVND (reference sequence). This CDR3 region has 14 residues. V was clipped by 5 bases and J by 4 bases, with 12 bases between them. The CDR3: CASSSGGLYNEQFF. The CDR3 coding sequence is TGTGCCAGTAGTTCGGGGGGCCTATACAATGAGCAGTTCTTC.

This chain joins TRBV13 and TRBJ2-2; TRBD2 agrees at 14 bases. Germline lookup yields CDR1 PRHDT and CDR2 FYEKMQ (reference sequence). The CDR3 is made up of 18 amino acids. Losses at the gene ends were 5 bases for V and 2 bases for J; bases not matched to a gene: 7. CDR3 residues: CASSPPGLAGGNTGELFF. The CDR3 DNA sequence: TGTGCCAGCAGCCCGCCCGGACTAGCGGGGGGTAACACCGGGGAGCTGTTTTTT.

Worth noting for this clone: An end of the junction differs from the germline gene, which may be a read error. The V call is TRBV4-1, the J call TRBJ1-2; 10 bases align to TRBD1. Germline CDR1 reads MGHRA; CDR2 reads YSYEKL. The CDR3 totals 15 residues. CDR3 amino acids: CASSLGQGVRYGYTF. The CDR3 nucleotides read TGCGCCAGCAGCCTTGGACAGGGGGTACGATATGGTTACACCTTC.